The source of this T cell receptor beta chain is a study of early T cells in non-severe SARS-CoV-2 infection. CDR1 KGHSH and CDR2 LQKENI come from the germline V gene. This CDR3 comprises 14 residues. With 1 base clipped from V and 7 bases from J, the junction kept 6 bases outside the gene matches. This clonotype was recorded many times. Researchers tagged individual cDNA molecules with unique molecular identifiers. TCRdb called the 5' RACE reads again in MiXCR, with one record for every CDR3 protein. The data contain approximately 69,000 distinct CDR3 sequences, approximately 12% of them singletons. The receptor's source is an adult who was a healthcare worker with PCR-confirmed SARS-CoV-2 infection or an uninfected control (not recorded which). The chain recombines TRBV18 with TRBJ2-7; TRBD1 agrees at 8 bases. The material sequenced was whole blood. CDR3 coding DNA: TGTGCCAGCTCACCACAACAGGGGGGAGGTGAGCAGTACTTC. It yields the protein CASSPQQGGGEQYF.